One and the same sample provided the 31 T cell receptor beta chains below, sequenced in a study of beta chain features in type 1 diabetes (dated 2018 in TCRdb). The investigation overall reported the following: Type 1 diabetes patients showed a moderate but significant shortening of TCRB CDR3 length in all four CD4+ subsets.

Receptors were amplified or captured by the immunoSEQ multiplex PCR assay. The High Capacity cDNA Reverse Transcription Kit was used to reverse transcribe all of the isolated RNA, meaning that expressed TCRB transcripts were what got sequenced. What TCRdb holds here is the immuneACCESS table cut down to in-frame rearrangements. Part of the clones is not present; checked against another copy, under half of the missing clones reflect an unresolved V gene, and the others are unexplained. The sample has 150,000 to 190,000 clones on record, 9% to 12% of them singletons. Around 0.5% of the sample lies in the top ten. No antigen is known for these receptors. The source material was central memory CD4+ T cells from blood. The receptors come from a young man with type 1 diabetes.

The CDR3 nucleotides are TGTGCCAGCAGTCGTTCTGGGACATCCCTCGAGCAGTACTTC. Its protein is CASSRSGTSLEQYF. The chain uses TRBV7-2 and TRBJ2-7; TRBD1 is a possible D gene (6 bases). The V end lost 6 bases, the J end lost 6 bases, and 18 bases lay between the germline ends. CDR1 and CDR2 from the germline V gene are SGHTA and FQGNSA. The CDR3 is 14 residues long.

This sequence joins TRBV7-9 and TRBJ1-1; perhaps TRBD1 as D (5 bases). The CDR3 contains 15 residues. CDR1 and CDR2 (germline): SEHNR, FQNEAQ (reference sequence). With 0 bases removed from V and 1 base from J, the gap between germline ends came to 9 bases. The CDR3 DNA is TGTGCCAGCAGCTTAGCGCAGGGCCCGAACACTGAAGCTTTCTTT. Amino acid sequence: CASSLAQGPNTEAFF.

This clone was observed a few times. The chain links TRBV30 to TRBJ1-4, with 11 bases that match TRBD1. Per germline, CDR1 GTSNPN and CDR2 SVGIG (reference sequence). The V and J ends lost 2 bases and 6 bases, in that order; junction bases with no gene match: 5. CDR3 length: 15 residues. The CDR3 nucleotides are TGTGCCTGGAGTCTTGTGGGACAGGGGGATGAAAAACTGTTTTTT. It is translated as CAWSLVGQGDEKLFF. Looking up the rest from reference TRBV30 and TRBJ1-4 gives the full variable domain: SQTIHQWPATLVQPVGSPLSLECTVEGTSNPNLYWYRQAAGRGLQLLFYSVGIGQISSEVPQNLSASRPQDRQFILSSKKLLLSDSGFYLCAWSLVGQGDEKLFFGSGTQLSVL.

There are a few counts of this clone. The gene calls are TRBV7-2 and TRBJ1-2, with D perhaps TRBD1 (5 bases). Germline assignment: CDR1 SGHTA and CDR2 FQGNSA. Trimming removed 5 bases at V and 7 bases at J, with 17 bases between. This CDR3 is built from 14 residues. CDR3 region: CASSLSGQGSGYTF. The CDR3 DNA sequence: TGTGCCAGCAGCCTCAGCGGGCAGGGTAGTGGCTACACCTTC.

With regard to this clone: Distinct nucleotide sequences in the sample also encode this CDR3. This rearrangement joins TRBV20-1 to TRBJ2-2; D is unclear. Trimming left V 1 base short and J 7 bases short, with 4 bases between. The CDR3 has 11 residues. CDR1 is DFQATT and CDR2 is SNEGSKA in the germline V gene (reference sequence). CDR3 in amino acids: CSARVSGELFF. The CDR3 nucleotides read TGCAGTGCTAGAGTGAGCGGGGAGCTGTTTTTT.

The sample holds a few counts of this clone. The chain is built from TRBV5-1 and TRBJ2-3; D is undetermined. This CDR3 contains 17 residues. From germline, CDR1 is SGHRS and CDR2 YFSETQ. Trimming shortened V by 4 bases and J by 4 bases, and 22 bases separated the two germline ends. Here the CDR3 reads CASSPLGTGSLSDTQYF. CDR3 sequence (DNA): TGCGCCAGCAGCCCATTAGGCACCGGTAGCCTCTCAGATACGCAGTATTTT.

The V and J genes are TRBV5-4 and TRBJ2-7, with D possibly matching TRBD2 (6 bases). The CDR3 covers 15 residues. The germline V gene has CDR1 SGHNT and CDR2 YYREEE (reference sequence). Deletions cut 1 base from V and 0 bases from J, with 11 bases between. This CDR3 is CASSLPSDASYEQYF. CDR3 nucleotides: TGTGCCAGCAGCTTGCCTAGCGATGCCTCCTACGAGCAGTACTTC.

This clone was seen a handful of times. The chain joins TRBV5-1 to TRBJ2-7, with D perhaps TRBD1 (6 bases). Germline-derived CDR1 and CDR2 are SGHRS and YFSETQ. This CDR3 is 12 amino acids long. Trimming cost V 7 bases and J 5 bases, with 13 bases left between them. This CDR3 is CASRRDKDEQYF. The CDR3 DNA is TGCGCCAGCCGCCGGGACAAAGACGAGCAGTACTTC.

The table lists this clone with a few counts. The chain links TRBV19 to TRBJ2-1; 11 bases are shared with TRBD1. Germline V gene sequence: CDR1 LNHDA, CDR2 SQIVND (reference sequence). Losses at the gene ends were 5 bases for V and 4 bases for J; bases not matched to a gene: 7. This CDR3 comprises 16 residues. CDR3 region: CASSLFGTGGYNEQFF. CDR3 bases: TGTGCCAGTAGTCTTTTTGGGACAGGGGGTTACAATGAGCAGTTCTTC.

The chain couples TRBV18 to TRBJ1-1; D remains ambiguous. CDR3 length: 13 amino acids. Germline CDR1 is KGHSH and CDR2 is LQKENI. The V end was cut by 3 bases, the J end by 0 bases, with 5 bases between. The CDR3 spells CASSPQMNTEAFF. DNA for the CDR3: TGTGCCAGCTCACCCCAGATGAACACTGAAGCTTTCTTT.

A few counts support this clone. This chain links TRBV27 with TRBJ2-7, with 10 bases identical to TRBD2. V was clipped by 0 bases and J by 2 bases; unmatched bases: 1. This CDR3 is built from 15 residues. CDR1 is MNHEY, CDR2 SMNVEV, per germline (reference sequence). CDR3: CASSLSLAGAYEQYF. The CDR3 DNA reads TGTGCCAGCAGTTTATCGCTAGCGGGAGCCTACGAGCAGTACTTC.

V usage is TRBV6-5 and J usage is TRBJ1-1; D ambiguous. Between the trimmed V and J ends, which lost 6 bases and 10 bases, there was a span of 12 bases. CDR1 MNHEY and CDR2 SVGAGI come from the germline V gene. The CDR3 extends over 11 amino acids. The CDR3 region is CASSSRSRAFF. The CDR3 DNA reads as TGTGCCAGCAGCTCTCGGTCGAGAGCTTTCTTT.

This clone was found a few times. The chain uses TRBV28 and TRBJ2-3; 7 bases map to TRBD1. The CDR3 has 15 residues. Trimming took 2 bases from V and 3 from J; bases not matched to a gene: 5. CDR1 is MDHEN, CDR2 SYDVKM, per germline. As DNA, the CDR3 is TGTGCCAGCAGTTTAAACAGGGGCGCGACAGATACGCAGTATTTT. Its translation is CASSLNRGATDTQYF.

This clone was counted between two and nine times. The chain joins TRBV2 to TRBJ1-5; D is unclear. V was cut by 7 bases and J by 3 bases, with 10 bases left in between. The CDR3 has 13 residues. From germline, CDR1 is SNHLY and CDR2 FYNNEI. CDR3 in DNA: TGTGCCAGCAAGGTACAGTTCAATCAGCCCCAGCATTTT. Encoded protein: CASKVQFNQPQHF.

This clone was picked up a small number of times. The rearrangement links TRBV5-1 to TRBJ1-1; 8 nucleotides line up with TRBD1. Germline CDR1 is SGHRS and CDR2 is YFSETQ. Trimming took 2 bases from V and 1 from J; bases not matched to a gene: 4. The CDR3 spans 15 residues. CDR3 in DNA: TGCGCCAGCAGCTTCACCACAGGGGGGAACACTGAAGCTTTCTTT. This translates into CASSFTTGGNTEAFF.

This clone has only a few counts. The V and J genes are TRBV30 and TRBJ2-3; the D is unclear. Germline V gives CDR1 GTSNPN, CDR2 SVGIG (reference sequence). V was pared by 4 bases and J by 7 bases, with 9 bases between. The CDR3 runs to 11 residues. As DNA, the CDR3 is TGTGCCTGGACTATGGGCAATACGCAGTATTTT. This codes for CAWTMGNTQYF.

Regarding this clone: The identical CDR3 is also encoded by other nucleotide sequences in the sample. This chain joins TRBV2 and TRBJ2-7; D gene ambiguous. The CDR3 consists of 12 residues. Germline assignment: CDR1 SNHLY and CDR2 FYNNEI. V was clipped by 6 bases and J by 1 base, with 7 bases between them. The CDR3 DNA reads as TGTGCCAGCAGGTCCACATCCTACGAGCAGTACTTC. Amino acid sequence: CASRSTSYEQYF. Drawing the rest from reference TRBV2 and TRBJ2-7, the complete variable domain is EPEVTQTPSHQVTQMGQEVILRCVPISNHLYFYWYRQILGQKVEFLVSFYNNEISEKSEIFDDQFSVERPDGSNFTLKIRSTKLEDSAMYFCASRSTSYEQYFGPGTRLTVT.

The rearrangement links TRBV28 to TRBJ1-5; TRBD1 agrees at 11 bases. Looked up from germline, CDR1 is MDHEN and CDR2 is SYDVKM. This CDR3 is built from 13 residues. J gave up 7 bases and V 6 bases, and 2 bases lay outside the gene matches. The CDR3 reads CASRDRGLQPQHF. CDR3 in DNA: TGTGCCAGCAGGGACAGGGGGCTCCAGCCCCAGCATTTT.

This clone was picked up a small number of times. The chain recombines TRBV10-3 with TRBJ1-5; TRBD1 matches 7 bases. In germline, CDR1 is ENHRY, CDR2 SYGVKD. Trimming removed 5 bases from V and 5 bases from J; junction bases left unmatched: 6. CDR3 length: 14 amino acids. The CDR3 nucleotides read TGTGCCATCAGTACGACAGGGTCCGATCAGCCCCAGCATTTT. Protein: CAISTTGSDQPQHF.

V gene TRBV6-5 combines with J gene TRBJ2-7, with 7 bases that match TRBD1. The CDR3 runs 14 residues. Trimming at V came to 4 bases and at J to 3 bases, leaving 6 bases not matched to a gene. The germline V gene encodes CDR1 MNHEY and CDR2 SVGAGI. The CDR3 DNA follows: TGTGCCAGCAGTTCGGGGCAGGGGGTCTACGAGCAGTACTTC. Amino acid sequence: CASSSGQGVYEQYF.

This clone was picked up a small number of times. The CDR3 nucleotides are TGCGCCAGCAGCGCGTTTCGCTCTGGGGCCAACGTCCTGACTTTC. Amino acid sequence: CASSAFRSGANVLTF. This sequence joins TRBV5-1 and TRBJ2-6; D gene ambiguous. CDR3 length: 15 amino acids. V lost 4 bases and J lost 0, with 8 bases in between. Germline V CDR1 and CDR2: SGHRS, YFSETQ.

In its sample, this clone was seen a few times. The gene calls are TRBV19 and TRBJ1-1; no definite D call. The germline V gene encodes CDR1 LNHDA and CDR2 SQIVND (reference sequence). Trimming removed 5 bases from V and 7 bases from J, with 11 bases in between. The CDR3 covers 12 residues. Written as DNA, the CDR3 is TGTGCCAGTAGTGAATGGGCCAGTGAAGCTTTCTTT. Protein sequence: CASSEWASEAFF. Supplemented by reference TRBV19 and TRBJ1-1, the full variable domain reads DGGITQSPKYLFRKEGQNVTLSCEQNLNHDAMYWYRQDPGQGLRLIYYSQIVNDFQKGDIAEGYSVSREKKESFPLTVTSAQKNPTAFYLCASSEWASEAFFGQGTRLTVV.

This clone was recorded a few times. The V and J genes are TRBV15 and TRBJ2-5, with D tentatively TRBD1 (6 bases). TRBJ2-7 matches the DNA end more closely, so the J call is doubtful. The CDR3 is made up of 14 amino acids. CDR1 and CDR2 from the germline V gene are LNHNV and YYDKDF (reference sequence). The CDR3 sequence is CATSRDGGSYEQYF. The CDR3 coding sequence is TGTGCCACCAGCAGAGATGGGGGCAGCTACGAGCAGTACTTC.

This clone was counted between two and nine times. The chain uses TRBV7-2 and TRBJ2-7; the match to TRBD2 covers 11 bases. Germline values: CDR1 SGHTA, CDR2 FQGNSA. This CDR3 comprises 17 residues. V was clipped by 0 bases and J by 6 bases; unmatched bases: 10. CDR3 in amino acids: CASSLAKSGLAVIEQYF. Here the CDR3 DNA reads TGTGCCAGCAGCTTAGCGAAATCGGGACTAGCGGTGATCGAGCAGTACTTC.

CDR3 DNA: TGTGCCAGTAGATCCGGAGCGGGAGGACGAGAGCAGTTCTTC. Translated: CASRSGAGGREQFF. V usage is TRBV19 and J usage is TRBJ2-1; TRBD2 agrees at 9 bases. The V gene's germline CDR1 is LNHDA and CDR2 SQIVND (reference sequence). The CDR3 totals 14 residues. J lost 10 bases, V lost 6 bases, and 10 bases had no gene match.

This sequence joins TRBV18 and TRBJ2-5; maybe TRBD2 (6 bases). The germline V gene has CDR1 KGHSH and CDR2 LQKENI. V shed 3 bases and J shed 5 bases, with 16 bases lying between them. This CDR3 spans 15 amino acids. In DNA, the CDR3 is TGTGCCAGCTCACCCGGGACTGCCCGTCCCGAGACCCAGTACTTC. Protein sequence: CASSPGTARPETQYF.

This clone was picked up a small number of times. The chain joins TRBV7-9 to TRBJ2-6; a weak D match, TRBD1 (5 bases). V dropped 4 bases and J dropped 0 bases, with 7 bases sitting between them. Germline V gives CDR1 SEHNR, CDR2 FQNEAQ (reference sequence). The CDR3 covers 15 residues. CDR3 sequence (DNA): TGTGCCAGCAGCTCCAGGGTCTCTGGGGCCAACGTCCTGACTTTC. Its protein product is CASSSRVSGANVLTF.

This chain links TRBV14 with TRBJ2-5; TRBD2 aligns across 8 bases. Germline assignment: CDR1 SGHDN and CDR2 FVKESK. V lost 5 bases to trimming and J lost 2 bases; unmatched junction nucleotides: 7. The CDR3 totals 15 residues. The CDR3 reads CASSIGLAAQETQYF. For the CDR3, the DNA is TGTGCCAGCAGCATCGGACTAGCCGCTCAAGAGACCCAGTACTTC.

This chain connects TRBV7-2 to TRBJ2-7, with 7 bases aligning to TRBD2. The CDR3 sequence is 16 residues long. The germline gives CDR1 SGHTA, CDR2 FQGNSA. The trim removed 1 base at V and 3 bases at J, leaving 9 bases unmatched. The CDR3 sequence is CASSLGQREGFYEQYF. CDR3 in DNA: TGTGCCAGCAGCTTAGGGCAGCGGGAAGGGTTCTACGAGCAGTACTTC.

This clone was observed a few times. The chain couples TRBV7-2 to TRBJ2-3; no clear D gene. The CDR3 totals 14 residues. V gave up 2 bases and J gave up 4 bases, with 10 bases separating them. CDR1 and CDR2 (germline): SGHTA, FQGNSA. In DNA, the CDR3 is TGTGCCAGCAGCTTAAATAGCCCCCCAGATACGCAGTATTTT. This gives the protein CASSLNSPPDTQYF.

This clone was counted once. The chain couples TRBV15 to TRBJ1-2; TRBD1 might be the D (6 bases). From germline, CDR1 is LNHNV and CDR2 YYDKDF (reference sequence). The V end lost 0 bases, the J end lost 5 bases, and 13 bases lay between the germline ends. The CDR3 is 15 amino acids. The CDR3 protein is CATSRDSRGGYGYTF. DNA for the CDR3: TGTGCCACCAGCAGAGATTCAAGAGGGGGTTATGGCTACACCTTC.